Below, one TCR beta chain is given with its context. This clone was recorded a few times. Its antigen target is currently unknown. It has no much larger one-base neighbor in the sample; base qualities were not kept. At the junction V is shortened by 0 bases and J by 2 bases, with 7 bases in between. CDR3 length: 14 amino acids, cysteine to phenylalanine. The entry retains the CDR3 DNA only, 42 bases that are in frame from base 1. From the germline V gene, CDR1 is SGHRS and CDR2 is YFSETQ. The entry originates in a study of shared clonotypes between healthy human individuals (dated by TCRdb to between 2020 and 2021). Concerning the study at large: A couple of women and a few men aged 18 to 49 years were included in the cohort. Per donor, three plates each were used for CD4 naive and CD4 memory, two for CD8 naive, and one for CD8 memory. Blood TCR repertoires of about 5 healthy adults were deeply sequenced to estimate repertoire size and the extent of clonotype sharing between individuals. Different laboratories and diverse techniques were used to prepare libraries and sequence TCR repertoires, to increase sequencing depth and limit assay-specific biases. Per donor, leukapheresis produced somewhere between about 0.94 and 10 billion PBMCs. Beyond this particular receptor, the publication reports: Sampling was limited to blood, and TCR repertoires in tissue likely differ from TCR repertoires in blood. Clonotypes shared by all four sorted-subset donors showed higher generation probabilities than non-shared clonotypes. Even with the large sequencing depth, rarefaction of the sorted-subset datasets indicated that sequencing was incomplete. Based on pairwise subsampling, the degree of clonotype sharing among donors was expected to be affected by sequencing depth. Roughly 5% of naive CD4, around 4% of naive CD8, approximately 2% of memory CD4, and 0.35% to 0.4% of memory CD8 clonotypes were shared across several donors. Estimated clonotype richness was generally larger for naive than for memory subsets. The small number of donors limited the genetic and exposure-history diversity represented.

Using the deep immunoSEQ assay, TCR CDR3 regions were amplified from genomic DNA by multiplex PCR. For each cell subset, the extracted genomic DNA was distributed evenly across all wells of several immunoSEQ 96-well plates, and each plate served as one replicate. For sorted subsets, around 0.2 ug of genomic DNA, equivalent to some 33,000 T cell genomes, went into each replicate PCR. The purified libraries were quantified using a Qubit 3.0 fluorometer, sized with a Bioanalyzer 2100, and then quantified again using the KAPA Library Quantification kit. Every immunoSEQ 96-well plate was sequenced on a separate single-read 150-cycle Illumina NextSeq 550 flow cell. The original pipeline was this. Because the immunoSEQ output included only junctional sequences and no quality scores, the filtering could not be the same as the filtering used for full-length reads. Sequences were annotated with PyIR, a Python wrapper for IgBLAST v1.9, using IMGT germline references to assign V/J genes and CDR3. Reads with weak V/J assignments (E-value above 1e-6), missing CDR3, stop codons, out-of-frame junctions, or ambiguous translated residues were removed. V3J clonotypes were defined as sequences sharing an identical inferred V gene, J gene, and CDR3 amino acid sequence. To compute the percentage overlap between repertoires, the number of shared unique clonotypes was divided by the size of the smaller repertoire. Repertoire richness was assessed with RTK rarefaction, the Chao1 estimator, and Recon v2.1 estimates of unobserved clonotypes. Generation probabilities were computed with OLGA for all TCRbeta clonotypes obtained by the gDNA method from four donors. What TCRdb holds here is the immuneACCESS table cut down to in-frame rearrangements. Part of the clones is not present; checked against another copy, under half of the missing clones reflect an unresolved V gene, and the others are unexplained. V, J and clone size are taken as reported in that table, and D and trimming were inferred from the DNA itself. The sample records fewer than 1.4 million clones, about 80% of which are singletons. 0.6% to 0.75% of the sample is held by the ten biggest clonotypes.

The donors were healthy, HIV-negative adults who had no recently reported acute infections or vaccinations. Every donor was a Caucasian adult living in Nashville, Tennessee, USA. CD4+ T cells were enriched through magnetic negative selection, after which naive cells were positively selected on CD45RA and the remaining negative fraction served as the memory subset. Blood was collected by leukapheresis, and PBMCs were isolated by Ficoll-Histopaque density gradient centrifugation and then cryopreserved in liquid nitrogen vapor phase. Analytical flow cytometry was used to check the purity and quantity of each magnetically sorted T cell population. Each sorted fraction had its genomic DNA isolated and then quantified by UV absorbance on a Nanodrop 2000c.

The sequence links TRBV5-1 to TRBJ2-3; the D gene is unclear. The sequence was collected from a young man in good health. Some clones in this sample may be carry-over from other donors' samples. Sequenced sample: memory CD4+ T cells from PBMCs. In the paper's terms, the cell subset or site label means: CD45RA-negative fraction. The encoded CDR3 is CASSLEWDTDTQYF. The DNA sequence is TGCGCCAGCAGCTTGGAGTGGGACACAGATACGCAGTATTTT.